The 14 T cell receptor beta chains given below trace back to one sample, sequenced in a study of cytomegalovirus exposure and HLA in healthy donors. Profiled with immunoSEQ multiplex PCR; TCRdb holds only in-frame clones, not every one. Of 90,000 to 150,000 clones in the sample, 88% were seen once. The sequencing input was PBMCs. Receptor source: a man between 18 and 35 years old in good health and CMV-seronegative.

The CDR3 reads CASSGGQLFPTEAFF. CDR3 nucleotide sequence: TGTGCCAGCAGTGGAGGCCAGCTTTTCCCCACTGAAGCTTTCTTT. The V and J genes are TRBV25-1 and TRBJ1-1; D unclear. The germline V gene encodes CDR1 MGHDK and CDR2 SYGVNS. The CDR3 has 15 residues. Trimming shortened V by 4 bases and J by 4 bases, and 16 bases separated the two germline ends.

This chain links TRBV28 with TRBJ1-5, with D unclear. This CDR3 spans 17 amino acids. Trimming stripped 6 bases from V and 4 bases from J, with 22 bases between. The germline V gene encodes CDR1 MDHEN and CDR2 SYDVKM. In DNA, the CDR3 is TGTGCCAGCAGAGACGTAAGGAGCAGTATAACAAATCAGCCCCAGCATTTT. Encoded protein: CASRDVRSSITNQPQHF.

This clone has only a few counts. CDR3 protein: CASSQDLSGVYGYTF. CDR3 DNA: TGCGCCAGCAGCCAAGATCTATCAGGGGTCTATGGCTACACCTTC. This rearrangement joins TRBV4-1 to TRBJ1-2, with D tentatively TRBD1 (6 bases). V shed 0 bases and J shed 4 bases, with 12 bases lying between them. The CDR3 sequence is 15 residues long. Germline lookup yields CDR1 MGHRA and CDR2 YSYEKL.

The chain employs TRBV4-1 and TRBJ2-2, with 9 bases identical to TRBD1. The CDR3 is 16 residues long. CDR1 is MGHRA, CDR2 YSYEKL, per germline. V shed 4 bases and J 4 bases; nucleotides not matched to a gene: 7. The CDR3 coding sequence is TGCGCCAGCAGCCTGGGGGGGACAGGGCTCACCGGGGAGCTGTTTTTT. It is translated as CASSLGGTGLTGELFF.

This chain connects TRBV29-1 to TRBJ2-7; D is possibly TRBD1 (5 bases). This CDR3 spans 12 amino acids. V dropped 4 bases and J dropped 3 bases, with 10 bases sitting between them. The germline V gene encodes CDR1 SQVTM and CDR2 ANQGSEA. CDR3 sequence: CSVADRYYEQYF. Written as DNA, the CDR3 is TGCAGCGTTGCCGACAGATACTACGAGCAGTACTTC.

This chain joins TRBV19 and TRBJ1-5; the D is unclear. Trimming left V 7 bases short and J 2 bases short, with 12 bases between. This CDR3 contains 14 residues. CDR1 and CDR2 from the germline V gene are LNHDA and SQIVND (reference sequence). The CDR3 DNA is TGTGCCAGTACATCACTTTATGGCAATCAGCCCCAGCATTTT. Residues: CASTSLYGNQPQHF.

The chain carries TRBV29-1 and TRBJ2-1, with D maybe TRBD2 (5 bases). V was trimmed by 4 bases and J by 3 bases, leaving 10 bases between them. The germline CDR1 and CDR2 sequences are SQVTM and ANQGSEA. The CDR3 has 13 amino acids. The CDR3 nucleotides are TGCAGCGTTGTGGGAGTAAGCTACAATGAGCAGTTCTTC. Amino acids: CSVVGVSYNEQFF.

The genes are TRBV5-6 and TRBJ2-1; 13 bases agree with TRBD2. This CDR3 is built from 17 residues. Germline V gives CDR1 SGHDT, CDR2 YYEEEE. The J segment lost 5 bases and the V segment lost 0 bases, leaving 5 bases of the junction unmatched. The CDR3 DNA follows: TGTGCCAGCAGCTTGGAGACTAGCGGGGGGCTTAACAATGAGCAGTTCTTC. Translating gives CASSLETSGGLNNEQFF. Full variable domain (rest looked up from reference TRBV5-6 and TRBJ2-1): DAGVTQSPTHLIKTRGQQVTLRCSPKSGHDTVSWYQQALGQGPQFIFQYYEEEERQRGNFPDRFSGHQFPNYSSELNVNALLLGDSALYLCASSLETSGGLNNEQFFGPGTRLTVL.

In DNA, the CDR3 is TGCGCCAGCAGCCAAGTTTCACCTAAAGACTACAATGAGCAGTTCTTC. Residues: CASSQVSPKDYNEQFF. The chain carries TRBV4-1 and TRBJ2-1; D gene uncertain. CDR3 length equals 16 residues. Germline V gene lookup returns CDR1 MGHRA and CDR2 YSYEKL. Trimming shortened V by 1 base and J by 3 bases, and 13 bases separated the two germline ends.

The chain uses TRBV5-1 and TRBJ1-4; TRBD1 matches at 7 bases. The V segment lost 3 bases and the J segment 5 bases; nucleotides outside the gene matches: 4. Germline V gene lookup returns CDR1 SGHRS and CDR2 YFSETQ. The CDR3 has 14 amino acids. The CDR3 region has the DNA TGCGCCAGCAGCTATTTGACAGGGAATGAAAAACTGTTTTTT. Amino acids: CASSYLTGNEKLFF.

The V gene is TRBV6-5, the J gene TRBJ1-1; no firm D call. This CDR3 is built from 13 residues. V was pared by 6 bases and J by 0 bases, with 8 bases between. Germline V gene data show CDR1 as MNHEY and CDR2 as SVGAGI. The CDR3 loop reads CASRYSMNTEAFF. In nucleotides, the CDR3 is TGTGCCAGCAGGTACAGCATGAACACTGAAGCTTTCTTT.

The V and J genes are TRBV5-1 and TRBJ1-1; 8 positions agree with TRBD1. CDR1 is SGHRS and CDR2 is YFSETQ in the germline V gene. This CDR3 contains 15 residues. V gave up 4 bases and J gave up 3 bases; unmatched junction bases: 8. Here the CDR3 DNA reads TGCGCCAGCAGCGAGGGACAGGCGGGACACACTGAAGCTTTCTTT. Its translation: CASSEGQAGHTEAFF.

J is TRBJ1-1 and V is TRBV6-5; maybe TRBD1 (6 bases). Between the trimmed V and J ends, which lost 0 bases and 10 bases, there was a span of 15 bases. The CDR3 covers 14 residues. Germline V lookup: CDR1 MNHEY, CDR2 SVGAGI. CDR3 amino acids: CASSYSPGQIIAFF. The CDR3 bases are TGTGCCAGCAGTTACTCACCGGGACAAATTATAGCTTTCTTT.

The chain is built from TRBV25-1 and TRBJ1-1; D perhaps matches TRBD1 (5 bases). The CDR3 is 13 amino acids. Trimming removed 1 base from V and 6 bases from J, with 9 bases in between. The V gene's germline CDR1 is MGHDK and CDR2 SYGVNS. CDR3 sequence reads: CASSELGGSEAFF. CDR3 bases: TGTGCCAGCAGTGAATTGGGGGGGTCTGAAGCTTTCTTT.